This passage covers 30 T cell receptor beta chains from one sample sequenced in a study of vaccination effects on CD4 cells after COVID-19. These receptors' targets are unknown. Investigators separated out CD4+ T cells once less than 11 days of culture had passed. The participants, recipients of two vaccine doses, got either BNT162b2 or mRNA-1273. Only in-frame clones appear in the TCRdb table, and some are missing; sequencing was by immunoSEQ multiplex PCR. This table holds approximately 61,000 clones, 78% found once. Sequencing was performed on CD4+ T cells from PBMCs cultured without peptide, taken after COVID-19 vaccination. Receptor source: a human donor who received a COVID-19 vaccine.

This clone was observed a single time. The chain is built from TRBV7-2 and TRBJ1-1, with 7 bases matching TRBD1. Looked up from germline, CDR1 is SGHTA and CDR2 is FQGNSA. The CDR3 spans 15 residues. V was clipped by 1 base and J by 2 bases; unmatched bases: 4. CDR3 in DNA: TGTGCCAGCAGCTTAGTGTCAGGGGGAAACACTGAAGCTTTCTTT. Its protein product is CASSLVSGGNTEAFF. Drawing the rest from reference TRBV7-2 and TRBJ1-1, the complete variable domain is GAGVSQSPSNKVTEKGKDVELRCDPISGHTALYWYRQSLGQGLEFLIYFQGNSAPDKSGLPSDRFSAERTGGSVSTLTIQRTQQEDSAVYLCASSLVSGGNTEAFFGQGTRLTVV.

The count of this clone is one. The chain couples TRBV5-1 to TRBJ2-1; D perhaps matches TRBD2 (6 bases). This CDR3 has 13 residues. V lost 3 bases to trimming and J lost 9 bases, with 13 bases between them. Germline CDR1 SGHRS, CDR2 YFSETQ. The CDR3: CASSSLNGGEQFF. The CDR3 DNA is TGCGCCAGCAGCTCCCTAAACGGGGGTGAGCAGTTCTTC.

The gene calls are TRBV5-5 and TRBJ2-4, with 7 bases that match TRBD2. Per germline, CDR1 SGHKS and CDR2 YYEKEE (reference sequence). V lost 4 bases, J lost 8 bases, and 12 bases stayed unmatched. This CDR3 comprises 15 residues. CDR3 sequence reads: CASSVPLGGPYIQYF. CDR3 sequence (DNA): TGTGCCAGCAGCGTACCCTTGGGAGGGCCTTACATTCAGTACTTC.

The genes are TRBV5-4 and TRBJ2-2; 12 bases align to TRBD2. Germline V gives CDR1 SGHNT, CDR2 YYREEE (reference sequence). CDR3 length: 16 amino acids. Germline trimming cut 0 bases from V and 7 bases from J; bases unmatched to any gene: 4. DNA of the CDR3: TGTGCCAGCAGCTTGGGACTAGCGGGAGAGGGCGGGGAGCTGTTTTTT. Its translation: CASSLGLAGEGGELFF.

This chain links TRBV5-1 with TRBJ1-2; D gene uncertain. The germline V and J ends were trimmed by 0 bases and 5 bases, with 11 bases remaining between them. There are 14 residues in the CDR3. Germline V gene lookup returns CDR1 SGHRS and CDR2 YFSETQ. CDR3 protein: CASSLASAMYGYTF. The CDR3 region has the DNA TGCGCCAGCAGCTTGGCCTCAGCCATGTATGGCTACACCTTC.

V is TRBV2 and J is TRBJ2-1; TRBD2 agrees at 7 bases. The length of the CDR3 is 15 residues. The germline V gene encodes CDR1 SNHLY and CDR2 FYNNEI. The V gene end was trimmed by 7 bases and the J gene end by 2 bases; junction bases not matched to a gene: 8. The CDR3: CASNRLAEAYNEQFF. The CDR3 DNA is TGTGCCAGCAACAGACTAGCTGAGGCCTACAATGAGCAGTTCTTC.

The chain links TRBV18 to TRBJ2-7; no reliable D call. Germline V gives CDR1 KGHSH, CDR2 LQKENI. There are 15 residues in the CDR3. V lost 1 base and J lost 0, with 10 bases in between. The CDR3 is CASSPRAESSYEQYF. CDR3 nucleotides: TGTGCCAGCTCACCACGGGCGGAGAGCTCCTACGAGCAGTACTTC.

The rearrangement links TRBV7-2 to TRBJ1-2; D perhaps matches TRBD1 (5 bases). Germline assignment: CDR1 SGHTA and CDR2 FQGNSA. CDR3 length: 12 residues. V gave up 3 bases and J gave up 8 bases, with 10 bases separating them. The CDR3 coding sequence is TGTGCCAGCAGCTTCCAGGGAGGGGGCTACACCTTC. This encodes CASSFQGGGYTF.

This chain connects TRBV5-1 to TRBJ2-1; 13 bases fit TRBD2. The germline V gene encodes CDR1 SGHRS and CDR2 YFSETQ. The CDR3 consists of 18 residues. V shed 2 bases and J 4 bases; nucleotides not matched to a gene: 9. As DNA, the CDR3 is TGCGCCAGCAGCTTCCCGACTAGCGGGGGGCTCTCTTACAATGAGCAGTTCTTC. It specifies CASSFPTSGGLSYNEQFF.

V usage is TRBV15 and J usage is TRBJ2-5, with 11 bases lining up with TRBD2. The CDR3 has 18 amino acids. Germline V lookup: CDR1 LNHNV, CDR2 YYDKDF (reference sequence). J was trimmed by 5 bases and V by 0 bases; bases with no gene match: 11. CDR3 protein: CATSRDFGLAGGGETQYF. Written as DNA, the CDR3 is TGTGCCACCAGCAGAGATTTTGGCCTAGCGGGAGGAGGGGAGACCCAGTACTTC.

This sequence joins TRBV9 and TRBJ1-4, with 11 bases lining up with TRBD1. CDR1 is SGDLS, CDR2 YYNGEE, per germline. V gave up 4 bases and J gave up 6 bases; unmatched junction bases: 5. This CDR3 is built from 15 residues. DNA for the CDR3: TGTGCCAGCAGCCCAACGGGACAGGGGGATGAAAAACTGTTTTTT. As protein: CASSPTGQGDEKLFF.

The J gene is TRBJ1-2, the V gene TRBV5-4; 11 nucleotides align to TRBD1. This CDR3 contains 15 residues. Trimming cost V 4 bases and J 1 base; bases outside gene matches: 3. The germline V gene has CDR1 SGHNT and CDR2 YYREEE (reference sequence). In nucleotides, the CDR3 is TGTGCCAGCAGCGTAGGGACAGGGGGTAACTATGGCTACACCTTC. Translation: CASSVGTGGNYGYTF.

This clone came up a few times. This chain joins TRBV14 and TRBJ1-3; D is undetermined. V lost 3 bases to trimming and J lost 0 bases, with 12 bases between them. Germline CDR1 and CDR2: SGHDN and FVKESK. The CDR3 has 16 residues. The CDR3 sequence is CASSQLGPPSGNTIYF. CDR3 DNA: TGTGCCAGCAGCCAGTTGGGTCCACCCTCTGGAAACACCATATATTTT. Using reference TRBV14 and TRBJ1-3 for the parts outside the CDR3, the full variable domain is EAGVTQFPSHSVIEKGQTVTLRCDPISGHDNLYWYRRVMGKEIKFLLHFVKESKQDESGMPNNRFLAERTGGTYSTLKVQPAELEDSGVYFCASSQLGPPSGNTIYFGEGSWLTVV.

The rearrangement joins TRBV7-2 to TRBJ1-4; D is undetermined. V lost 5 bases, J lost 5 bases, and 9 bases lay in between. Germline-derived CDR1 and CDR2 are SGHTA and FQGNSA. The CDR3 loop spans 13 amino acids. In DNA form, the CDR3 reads TGTGCCAGCAGCACTCGAAGCAATGAAAAACTGTTTTTT. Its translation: CASSTRSNEKLFF.

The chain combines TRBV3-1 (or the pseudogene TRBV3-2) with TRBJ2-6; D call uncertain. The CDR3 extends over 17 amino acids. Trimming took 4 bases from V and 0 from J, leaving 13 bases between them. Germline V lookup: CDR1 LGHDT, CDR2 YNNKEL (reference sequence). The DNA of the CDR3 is TGTGCCAGCAGCCGGGCCACAGACGCCTCTGGGGCCAACGTCCTGACTTTC. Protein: CASSRATDASGANVLTF.

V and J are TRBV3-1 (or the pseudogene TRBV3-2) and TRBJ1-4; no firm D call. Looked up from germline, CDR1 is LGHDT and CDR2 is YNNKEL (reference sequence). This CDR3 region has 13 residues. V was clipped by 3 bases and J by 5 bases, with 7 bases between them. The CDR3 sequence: CASSHGVNEKLFF. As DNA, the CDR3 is TGTGCCAGCAGCCACGGTGTCAATGAAAAACTGTTTTTT.

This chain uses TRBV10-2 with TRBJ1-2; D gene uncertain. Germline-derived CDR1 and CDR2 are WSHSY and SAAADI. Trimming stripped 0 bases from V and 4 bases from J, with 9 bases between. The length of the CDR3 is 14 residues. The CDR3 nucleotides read TGCGCCAGCAGTGAGTCTGCGGATGGCTATGGCTACACCTTC. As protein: CASSESADGYGYTF.

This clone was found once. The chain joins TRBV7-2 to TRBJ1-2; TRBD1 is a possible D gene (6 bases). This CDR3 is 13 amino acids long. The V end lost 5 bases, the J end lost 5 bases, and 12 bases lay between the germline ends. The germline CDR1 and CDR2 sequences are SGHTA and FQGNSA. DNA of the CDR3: TGTGCCAGCAGCACACAGGGTGCGTATGGCTACACCTTC. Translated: CASSTQGAYGYTF.

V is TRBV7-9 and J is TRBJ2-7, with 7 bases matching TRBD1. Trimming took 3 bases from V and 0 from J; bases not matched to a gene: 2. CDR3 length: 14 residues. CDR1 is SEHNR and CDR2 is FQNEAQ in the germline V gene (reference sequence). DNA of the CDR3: TGTGCCAGCAGCTTCACAGGGGCCTCCTACGAGCAGTACTTC. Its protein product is CASSFTGASYEQYF. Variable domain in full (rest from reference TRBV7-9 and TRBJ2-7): DTGVSQNPRHKITKRGQNVTFRCDPISEHNRLYWYRQTLGQGPEFLTYFQNEAQLEKSRLLSDRFSAERPKGSFSTLEIQRTEQGDSAMYLCASSFTGASYEQYFGPGTRLTVT.

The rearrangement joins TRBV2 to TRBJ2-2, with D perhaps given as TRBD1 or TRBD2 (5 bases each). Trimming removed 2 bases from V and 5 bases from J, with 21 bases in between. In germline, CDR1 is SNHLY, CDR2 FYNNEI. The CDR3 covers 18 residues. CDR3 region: CASSEFRVGQGRTGELFF. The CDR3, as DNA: TGTGCCAGCAGTGAATTTCGCGTCGGGCAGGGACGAACCGGGGAGCTGTTTTTT.

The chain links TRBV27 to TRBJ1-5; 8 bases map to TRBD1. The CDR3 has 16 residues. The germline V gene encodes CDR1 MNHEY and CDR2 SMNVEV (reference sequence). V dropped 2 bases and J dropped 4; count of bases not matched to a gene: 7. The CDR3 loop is CASSLKQTGVNQPQHF. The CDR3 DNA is TGTGCCAGCAGTTTAAAACAGACAGGGGTGAATCAGCCCCAGCATTTT.

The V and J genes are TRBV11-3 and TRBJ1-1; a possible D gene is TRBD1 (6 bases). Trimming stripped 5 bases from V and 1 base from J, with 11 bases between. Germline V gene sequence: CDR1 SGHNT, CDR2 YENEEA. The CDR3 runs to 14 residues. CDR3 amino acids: CASSPDSSNTEAFF. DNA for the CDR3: TGTGCCAGCAGCCCGGACAGCTCGAACACTGAAGCTTTCTTT.

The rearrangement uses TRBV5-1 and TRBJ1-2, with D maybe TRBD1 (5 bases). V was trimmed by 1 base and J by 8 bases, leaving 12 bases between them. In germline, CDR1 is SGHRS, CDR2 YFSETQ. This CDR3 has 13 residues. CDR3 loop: CASSLTARGGYTF. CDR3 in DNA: TGCGCCAGCAGCTTGACGGCTCGGGGCGGCTACACCTTC.

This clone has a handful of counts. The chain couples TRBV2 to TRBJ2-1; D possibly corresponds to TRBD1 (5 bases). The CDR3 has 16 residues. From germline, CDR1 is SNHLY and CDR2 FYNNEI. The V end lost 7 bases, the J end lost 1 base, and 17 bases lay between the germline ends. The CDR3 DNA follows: TGTGCCAGCACAGGGCCCCGGACAAGGTCCTACAATGAGCAGTTCTTC. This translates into CASTGPRTRSYNEQFF.

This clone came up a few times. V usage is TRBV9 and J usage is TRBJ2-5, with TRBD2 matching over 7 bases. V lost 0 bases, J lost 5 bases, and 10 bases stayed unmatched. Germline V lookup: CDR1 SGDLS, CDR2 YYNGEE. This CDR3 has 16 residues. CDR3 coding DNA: TGTGCCAGCAGCGTAGACTGGCGGGGGTCGGGGGAGACCCAGTACTTC. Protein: CASSVDWRGSGETQYF.

CDR3 residues: CASSQEAVAGGETQYF. The CDR3 coding sequence is TGTGCCAGCAGCCAAGAGGCAGTAGCGGGAGGAGAGACCCAGTACTTC. J is TRBJ2-5 and V is TRBV4-2; 10 bases agree with TRBD2. Germline V lookup: CDR1 LGHNA, CDR2 YNFKEQ. V was pared by 0 bases and J by 4 bases, with 5 bases of the junction left unmatched. CDR3 length: 16 residues.

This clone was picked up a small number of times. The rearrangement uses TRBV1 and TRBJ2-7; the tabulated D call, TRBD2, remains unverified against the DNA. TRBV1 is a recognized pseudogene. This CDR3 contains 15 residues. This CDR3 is CTSSQLSGSSSEQYF. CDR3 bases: TGCACCAGCAGCCAGTTAAGCGGGTCCAGCAGCGAGCAGTACTTC.

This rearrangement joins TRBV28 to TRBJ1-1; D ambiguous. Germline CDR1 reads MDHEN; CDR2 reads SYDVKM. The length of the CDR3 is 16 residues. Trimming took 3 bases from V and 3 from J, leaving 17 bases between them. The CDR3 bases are TGTGCCAGCAGTTTCTCCCGAGCTAAGGGCTACACTGAAGCTTTCTTT. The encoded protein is CASSFSRAKGYTEAFF. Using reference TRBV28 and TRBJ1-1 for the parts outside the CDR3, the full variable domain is DVKVTQSSRYLVKRTGEKVFLECVQDMDHENMFWYRQDPGLGLRLIYFSYDVKMKEKGDIPEGYSVSREKKERFSLILESASTNQTSMYLCASSFSRAKGYTEAFFGQGTRLTVV.

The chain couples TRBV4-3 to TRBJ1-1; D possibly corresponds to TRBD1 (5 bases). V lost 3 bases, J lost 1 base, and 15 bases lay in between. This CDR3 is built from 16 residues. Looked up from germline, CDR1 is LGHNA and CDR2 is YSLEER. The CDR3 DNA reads TGCGCCAGCAGCCAGAAACCGGGACTTAGGAACACTGAAGCTTTCTTT. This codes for CASSQKPGLRNTEAFF.

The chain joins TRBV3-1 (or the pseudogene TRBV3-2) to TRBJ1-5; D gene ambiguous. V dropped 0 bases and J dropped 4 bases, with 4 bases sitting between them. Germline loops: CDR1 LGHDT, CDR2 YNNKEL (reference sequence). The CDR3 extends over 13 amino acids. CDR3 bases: TGTGCCAGCAGCCAAGATCAGAATCAGCCCCAGCATTTT. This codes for CASSQDQNQPQHF.